This T cell receptor (beta chain) was profiled in a study of long-term antiretroviral therapy in people with HIV. General observations from the study: Clonal populations expanded prior to ART predominated within the repertoire at all time points. Comparison with controls showed narrower CDR3 length ranges in HIV repertoires.

About this clone itself: Its specificity is unknown.

The CDR3 contains 14 residues. CDR1 and CDR2 (germline): MNHNY, SVGAGI (reference sequence). Trimming removed 6 bases at V and 0 bases at J, with 12 bases between. They ran version v3.0 of the immunoSEQ assay at survey level. Sequenced by immunoSEQ multiplex PCR; TCRdb stores in-frame clones only, minus some. The sample shows thousands of clones, about 80% of them seen only once. Here the sequenced sample was unsorted PBMCs, taken 0.4 years before starting antiretroviral therapy. The TCR originated in a young man with HIV. The chain has TRBV6-6 and TRBJ2-7, with D possibly matching TRBD1 (5 bases). The CDR3 region has the DNA TGTGCCAGCAGAAACACCGACAGCTCCTACGAGCAGTACTTC. It yields the protein CASRNTDSSYEQYF.